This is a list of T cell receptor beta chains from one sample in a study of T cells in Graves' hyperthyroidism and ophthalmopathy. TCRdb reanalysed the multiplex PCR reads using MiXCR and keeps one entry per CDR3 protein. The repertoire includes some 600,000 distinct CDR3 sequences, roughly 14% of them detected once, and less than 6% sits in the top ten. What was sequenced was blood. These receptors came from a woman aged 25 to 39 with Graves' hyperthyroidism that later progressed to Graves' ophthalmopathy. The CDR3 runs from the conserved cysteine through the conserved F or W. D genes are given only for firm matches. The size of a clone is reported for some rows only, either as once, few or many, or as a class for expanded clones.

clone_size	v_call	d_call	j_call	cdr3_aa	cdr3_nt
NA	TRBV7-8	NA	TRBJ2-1	CASSLATPNAPYNEQFF	TGTGCCAGCAGCTTAGCTACCCCCAACGCCCCCTACAATGAGCAGTTCTTC
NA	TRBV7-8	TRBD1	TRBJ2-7	CASSLEGTGSYEQYF	TGTGCCAGCAGCTTAGAAGGGACAGGGTCCTACGAGCAGTACTTC
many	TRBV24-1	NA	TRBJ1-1	CATSDLGTVMNTEAFF	TGTGCCACCAGTGATTTGGGGACGGTGATGAACACTGAAGCTTTCTTT
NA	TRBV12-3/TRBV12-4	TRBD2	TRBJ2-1	CASSPPRTSGNGYEQFF	TGTGCCAGCAGTCCCCCCAGGACTAGCGGGAACGGGTATGAGCAGTTCTTC
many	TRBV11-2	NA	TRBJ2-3	CASSTGTTDTQYF	TGTGCCAGCAGCACTGGGACCACAGATACGCAGTATTTT
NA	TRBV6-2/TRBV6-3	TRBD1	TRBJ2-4	CASSRDRDIQYF	TGTGCCAGCAGCCGTGACAGGGACATTCAGTACTTC
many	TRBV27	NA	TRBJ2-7	CASSLSRDGPYEQYF	TGTGCCAGCAGTTTATCCCGAGATGGGCCCTACGAGCAGTACTTC
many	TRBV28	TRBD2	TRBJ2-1	CASAILAGVNNEQFF	TGTGCCAGTGCGATCTTAGCGGGAGTAAACAATGAGCAGTTCTTC
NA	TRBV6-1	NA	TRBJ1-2	CASKTGDSYGYTF	TGTGCCAGCAAAACGGGGGATAGCTATGGCTACACCTTC
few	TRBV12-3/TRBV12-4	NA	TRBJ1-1	CASTRDGNTEAFF	TGTGCCAGCACCCGGGACGGAAACACTGAAGCTTTCTTT
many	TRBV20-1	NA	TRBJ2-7	CSARAGQLTYEQYF	TGCAGTGCTAGGGCGGGACAGCTTACCTACGAGCAGTACTTC
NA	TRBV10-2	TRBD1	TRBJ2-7	CASSKSGTGYEQYF	TGCGCCAGCAGTAAATCCGGGACAGGCTACGAGCAGTACTTC
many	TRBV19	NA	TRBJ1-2	CASNRQRNYGYTF	TGTGCCAGTAATAGACAGAGGAACTATGGCTACACCTTC
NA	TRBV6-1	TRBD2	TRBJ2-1	CASSVSFAGVYNEQFF	TGTGCCAGCAGTGTCTCCTTCGCGGGAGTCTACAATGAGCAGTTCTTC
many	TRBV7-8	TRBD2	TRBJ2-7	CASSLAYSTSESYEQYF	TGTGCCAGCAGCTTAGCCTACTCGACTAGCGAATCCTACGAGCAGTACTTC
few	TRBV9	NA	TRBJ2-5	CASSVEGGKTQYF	TGTGCCAGCAGCGTAGAGGGGGGAAAGACCCAGTACTTC
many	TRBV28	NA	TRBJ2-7	CASSLYRDGTYEQYF	TGTGCCAGCAGTTTGTACCGGGACGGCACCTACGAGCAGTACTTC
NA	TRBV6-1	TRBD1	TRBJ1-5	CASRGQADQPQHF	TGTGCAAGCAGAGGACAGGCGGATCAGCCCCAGCATTTT
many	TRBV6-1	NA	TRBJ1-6	CASRPLRVSNSPLHF	TGTGCCAGCAGGCCTCTCAGGGTTTCTAATTCACCCCTCCACTTT
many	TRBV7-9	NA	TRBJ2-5	CASSPFGDTGSRETQYF	TGTGCCAGCAGCCCCTTCGGTGATACAGGGAGCCGAGAGACCCAGTACTTC
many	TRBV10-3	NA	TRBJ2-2	CAISGGAALDTGELFF	TGTGCCATCAGTGGGGGGGCGGCGCTGGACACCGGGGAGCTGTTTTTT
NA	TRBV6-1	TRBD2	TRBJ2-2	CASSEVVGGTTSGTGTGELFF	TGTGCCAGCAGTGAAGTAGTGGGGGGGACGACTAGCGGGACGGGCACCGGGGAGCTGTTTTTT
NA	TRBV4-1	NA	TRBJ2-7	CASSQYSGSYEQYF	TGCGCCAGCAGCCAATATTCAGGATCCTACGAGCAGTACTTC
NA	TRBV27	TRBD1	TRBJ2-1	CASSLQGQPINEQFF	TGTGCCAGCAGTCTCCAGGGACAGCCGATCAATGAGCAGTTCTTC
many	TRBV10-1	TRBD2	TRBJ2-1	CASSPGGETPYNEQFF	TGCGCCAGCAGTCCCGGGGGGGAGACCCCCTACAATGAGCAGTTCTTC
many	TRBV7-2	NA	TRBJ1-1	CASSLERVGDTEAFF	TGTGCCAGCAGCTTGGAAAGGGTGGGGGACACTGAAGCTTTCTTT
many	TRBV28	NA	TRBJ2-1	CASSPPTGWNEQFF	TGTGCCAGCAGTCCCCCGACAGGTTGGAATGAGCAGTTCTTC
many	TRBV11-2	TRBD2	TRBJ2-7	CASSPRLAGAYEQYF	TGTGCCAGCAGCCCCCGACTAGCGGGAGCCTACGAGCAGTACTTC
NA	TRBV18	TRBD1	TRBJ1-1	CASSPFDRGTEAFF	TGTGCCAGCTCACCGTTCGACAGGGGCACTGAAGCTTTCTTT
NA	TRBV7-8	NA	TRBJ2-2	CASSLLDRGLFF	TGTGCCAGCAGCTTGTTGGACCGGGGACTGTTTTTT
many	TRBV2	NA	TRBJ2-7	CASSDSYYEQYF	TGTGCCAGCAGTGACAGTTACTACGAGCAGTACTTC
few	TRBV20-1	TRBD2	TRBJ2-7	CSARVFGGSSYEQYF	TGCAGTGCTAGAGTATTTGGCGGGAGCTCCTACGAGCAGTACTTC
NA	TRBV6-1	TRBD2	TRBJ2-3	CASSAPGLAGGGGTQYF	TGTGCCAGCAGCGCGCCCGGACTAGCGGGAGGAGGAGGTACGCAGTATTTT
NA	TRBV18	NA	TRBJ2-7	CASSSLSNSYEQYF	TGTGCCAGCTCATCGCTCTCCAACTCCTACGAGCAGTACTTC
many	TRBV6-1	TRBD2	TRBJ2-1	CASSYSSGASYNEQFF	TGTGCCAGCAGTTACTCTAGCGGGGCATCCTACAATGAGCAGTTCTTC
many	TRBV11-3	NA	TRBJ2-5	CASSTRQRTQETQYF	TGTGCCAGCAGCACCAGACAAAGAACCCAAGAGACCCAGTACTTC
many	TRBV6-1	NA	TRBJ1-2	CASSGPGRAIDGYTF	TGTGCCAGCAGTGGCCCGGGACGGGCGATCGATGGCTACACCTTC
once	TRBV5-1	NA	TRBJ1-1	CASSLYSGLMMNTEAFF	TGCGCCAGCAGCTTGTATTCGGGACTGATGATGAACACTGAAGCTTTCTTT
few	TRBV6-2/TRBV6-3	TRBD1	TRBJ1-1	CASSYYDRDAFF	TGTGCCAGCAGTTACTACGACAGGGACGCTTTCTTT
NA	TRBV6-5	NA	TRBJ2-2	CASSYSTGVTGELFF	TGTGCCAGCAGTTACTCGACGGGAGTTACCGGGGAGCTGTTTTTT
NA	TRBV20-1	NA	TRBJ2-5	CSAPSEGGKETQYF	TGCAGTGCCCCCAGTGAGGGGGGAAAAGAGACCCAGTACTTC
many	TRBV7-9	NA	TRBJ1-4	CASSYETGNEKLFF	TGTGCCAGCAGCTACGAGACAGGAAATGAAAAACTGTTTTTT
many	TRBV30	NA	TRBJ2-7	CAWSDVIYEQYF	TGTGCCTGGAGCGACGTCATCTACGAGCAGTACTTC
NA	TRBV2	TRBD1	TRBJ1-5	CASSERGQGEQPQHF	TGTGCCAGCAGTGAAAGGGGACAGGGTGAACAGCCCCAGCATTTT
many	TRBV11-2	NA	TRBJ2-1	CASSLDRGPGEQFF	TGTGCCAGCAGCTTAGATCGAGGCCCAGGGGAGCAGTTCTTC
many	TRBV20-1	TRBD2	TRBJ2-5	CSAPRGSGSSRETQYF	TGCAGTGCCCCCCGGGGTAGCGGGTCCTCACGGGAGACCCAGTACTTC
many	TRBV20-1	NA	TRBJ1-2	CSASVGPLGGYTF	TGCAGTGCTAGTGTGGGACCCCTTGGTGGCTACACCTTC
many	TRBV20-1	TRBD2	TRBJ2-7	CSVWGLAGDEQYF	TGCAGTGTTTGGGGGCTAGCGGGAGACGAGCAGTACTTC
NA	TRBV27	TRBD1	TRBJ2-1	CASGRQGDRNEQFF	TGTGCCAGCGGGCGACAGGGGGACCGCAATGAGCAGTTCTTC
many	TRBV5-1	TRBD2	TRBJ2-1	CASSPFLAGAGNEQFF	TGCGCCAGCAGCCCCTTTCTAGCGGGAGCTGGCAATGAGCAGTTCTTC
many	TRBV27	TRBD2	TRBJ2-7	CASGAAGDHEQYF	TGTGCCAGCGGGGCGGCGGGAGACCACGAGCAGTACTTC
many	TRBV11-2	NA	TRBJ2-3	CASRYLVTGTDTQYF	TGTGCCAGCAGGTACCTAGTTACTGGCACAGATACGCAGTATTTT